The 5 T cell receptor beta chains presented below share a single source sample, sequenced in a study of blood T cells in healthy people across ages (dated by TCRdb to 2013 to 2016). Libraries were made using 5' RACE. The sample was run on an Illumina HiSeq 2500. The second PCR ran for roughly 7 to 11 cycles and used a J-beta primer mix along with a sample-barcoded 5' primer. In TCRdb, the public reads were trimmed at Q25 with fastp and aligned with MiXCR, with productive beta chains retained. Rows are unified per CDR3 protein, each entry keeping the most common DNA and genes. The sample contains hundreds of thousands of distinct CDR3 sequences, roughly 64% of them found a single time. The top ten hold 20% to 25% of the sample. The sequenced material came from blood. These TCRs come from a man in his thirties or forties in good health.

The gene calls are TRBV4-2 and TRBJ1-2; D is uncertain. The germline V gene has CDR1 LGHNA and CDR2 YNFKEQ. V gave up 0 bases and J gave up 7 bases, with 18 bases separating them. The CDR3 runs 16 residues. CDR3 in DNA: TGTGCCAGCAGCCAAGAATTCGGGAGTTGGGGTGCTGGCTACACCTTC. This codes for CASSQEFGSWGAGYTF.

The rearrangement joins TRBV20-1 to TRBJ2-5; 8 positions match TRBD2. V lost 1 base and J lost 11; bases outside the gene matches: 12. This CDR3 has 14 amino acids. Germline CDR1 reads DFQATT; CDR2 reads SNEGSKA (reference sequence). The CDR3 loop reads CSARVGGGFNEQYF. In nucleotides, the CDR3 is TGCAGTGCTAGAGTCGGCGGGGGGTTCAATGAGCAGTACTTC.

The CDR3 DNA reads as TGTGCCAGCAGTTACTTCCTTACGCCCGGGATTGACGAGCAGTACTTC. Translation gives CASSYFLTPGIDEQYF. J is TRBJ2-4 and V is TRBV6-5; D is perhaps TRBD2 (5 bases). Matching the DNA end better, TRBJ2-7 makes the J call doubtful. Germline lookup yields CDR1 MNHEY and CDR2 SVGAGI. The CDR3 runs to 16 residues.

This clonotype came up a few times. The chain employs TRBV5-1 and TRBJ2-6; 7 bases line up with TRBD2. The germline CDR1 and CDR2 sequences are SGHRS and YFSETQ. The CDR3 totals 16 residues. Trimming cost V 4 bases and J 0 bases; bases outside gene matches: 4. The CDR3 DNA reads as TGCGCCAGCAGCGGAGCGGGGAGCTCTGGGGCCAACGTCCTGACTTTC. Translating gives CASSGAGSSGANVLTF. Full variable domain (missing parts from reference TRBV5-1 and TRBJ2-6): KAGVTQTPRYLIKTRGQQVTLSCSPISGHRSVSWYQQTPGQGLQFLFEYFSETQRNKGNFPGRFSGRQFSNSRSEMNVSTLELGDSALYLCASSGAGSSGANVLTFGAGSRLTVL.

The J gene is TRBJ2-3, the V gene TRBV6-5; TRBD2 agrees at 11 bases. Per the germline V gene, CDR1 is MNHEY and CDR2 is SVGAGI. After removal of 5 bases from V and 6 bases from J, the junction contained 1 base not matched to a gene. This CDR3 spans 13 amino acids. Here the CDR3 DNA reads TGTGCCAGCAGTCGACTAGCGGGGGATACGCAGTATTTT. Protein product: CASSRLAGDTQYF.